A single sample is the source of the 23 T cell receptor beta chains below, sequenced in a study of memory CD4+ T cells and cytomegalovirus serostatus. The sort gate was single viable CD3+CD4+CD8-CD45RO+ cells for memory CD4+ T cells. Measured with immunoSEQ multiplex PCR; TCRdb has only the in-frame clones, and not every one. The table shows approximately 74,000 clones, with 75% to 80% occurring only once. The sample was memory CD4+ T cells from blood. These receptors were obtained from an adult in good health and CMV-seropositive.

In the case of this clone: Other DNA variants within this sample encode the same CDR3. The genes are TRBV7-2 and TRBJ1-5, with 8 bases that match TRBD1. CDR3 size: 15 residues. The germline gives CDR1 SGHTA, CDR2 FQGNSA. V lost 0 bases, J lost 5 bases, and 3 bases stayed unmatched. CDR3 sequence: CASSLAGQGYQPQHF. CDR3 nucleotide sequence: TGTGCCAGCAGCTTAGCCGGACAGGGCTATCAGCCCCAGCATTTT.

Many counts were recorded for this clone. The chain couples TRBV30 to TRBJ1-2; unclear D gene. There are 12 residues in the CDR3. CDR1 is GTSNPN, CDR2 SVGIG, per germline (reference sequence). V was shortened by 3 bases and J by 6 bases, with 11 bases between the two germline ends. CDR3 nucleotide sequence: TGTGCCTGGAGCCGACACGGAAATGGCTACACCTTC. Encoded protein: CAWSRHGNGYTF.

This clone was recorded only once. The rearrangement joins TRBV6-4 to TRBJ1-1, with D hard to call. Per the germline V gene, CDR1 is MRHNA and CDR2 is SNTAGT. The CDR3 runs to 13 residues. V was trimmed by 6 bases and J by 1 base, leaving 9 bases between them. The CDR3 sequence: CASSRVENTEAFF. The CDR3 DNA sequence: TGTGCCAGCAGCCGAGTCGAGAACACTGAAGCTTTCTTT.

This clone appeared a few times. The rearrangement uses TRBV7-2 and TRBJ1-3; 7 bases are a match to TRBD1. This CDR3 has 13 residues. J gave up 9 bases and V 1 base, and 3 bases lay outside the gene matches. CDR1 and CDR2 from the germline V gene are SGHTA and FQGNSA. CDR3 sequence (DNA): TGTGCCAGCAGCTTAGAGGGACAGATCACCATATATTTT. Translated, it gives CASSLEGQITIYF.

CDR3 amino acids: CASSPTSGVSYEQYF. In DNA, the CDR3 is TGTGCCAGCAGCCCAACTAGCGGGGTTTCCTACGAGCAGTACTTC. This chain connects TRBV6-5 to TRBJ2-7; 10 bases map to TRBD2. After removal of 6 bases from V and 1 base from J, the junction contained 6 bases not matched to a gene. The V gene's germline CDR1 is MNHEY and CDR2 SVGAGI. This CDR3 spans 15 amino acids.

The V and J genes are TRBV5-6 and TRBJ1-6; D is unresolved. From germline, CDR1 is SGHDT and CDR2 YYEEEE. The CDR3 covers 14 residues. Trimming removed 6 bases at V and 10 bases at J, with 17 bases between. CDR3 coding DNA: TGTGCCAGCAACTCGGATCGTAGGAGCTCACCCCTCCACTTT. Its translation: CASNSDRRSSPLHF.

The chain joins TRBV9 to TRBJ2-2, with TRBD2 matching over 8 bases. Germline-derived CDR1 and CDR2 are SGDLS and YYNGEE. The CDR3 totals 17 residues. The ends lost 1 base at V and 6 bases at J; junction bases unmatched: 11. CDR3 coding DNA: TGTGCCAGCAGCGTATCAGCGGGGGCCCCCAGGGCCGGGGAGCTGTTTTTT. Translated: CASSVSAGAPRAGELFF.

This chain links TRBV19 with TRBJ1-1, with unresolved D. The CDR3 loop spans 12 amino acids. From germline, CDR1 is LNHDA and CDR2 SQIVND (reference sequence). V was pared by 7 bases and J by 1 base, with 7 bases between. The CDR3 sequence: CASTKENTEAFF. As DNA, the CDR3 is TGTGCCAGTACCAAGGAGAACACTGAAGCTTTCTTT.

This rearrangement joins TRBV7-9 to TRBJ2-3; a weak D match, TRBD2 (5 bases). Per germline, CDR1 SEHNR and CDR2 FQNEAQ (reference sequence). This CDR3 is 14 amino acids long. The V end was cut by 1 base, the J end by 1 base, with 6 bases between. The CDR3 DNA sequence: TGTGCCAGCAGCTTAGGGCGGGGCACAGATACGCAGTATTTT. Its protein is CASSLGRGTDTQYF. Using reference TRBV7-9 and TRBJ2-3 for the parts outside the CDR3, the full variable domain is DTGVSQNPRHKITKRGQNVTFRCDPISEHNRLYWYRQTLGQGPEFLTYFQNEAQLEKSRLLSDRFSAERPKGSFSTLEIQRTEQGDSAMYLCASSLGRGTDTQYFGPGTRLTVL.

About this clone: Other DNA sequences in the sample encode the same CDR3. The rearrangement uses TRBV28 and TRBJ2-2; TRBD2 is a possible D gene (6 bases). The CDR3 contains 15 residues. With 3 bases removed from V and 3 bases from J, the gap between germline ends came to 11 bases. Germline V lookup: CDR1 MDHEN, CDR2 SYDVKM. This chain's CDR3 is CASSLTPGDTGELFF. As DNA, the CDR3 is TGTGCCAGCAGTTTGACACCGGGGGACACCGGGGAGCTGTTTTTT.

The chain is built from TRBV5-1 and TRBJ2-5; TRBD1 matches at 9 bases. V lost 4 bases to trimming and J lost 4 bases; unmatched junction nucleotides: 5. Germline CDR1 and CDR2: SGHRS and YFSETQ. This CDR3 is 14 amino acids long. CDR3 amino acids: CASSHEQGAETQYF. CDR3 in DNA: TGCGCCAGCAGCCATGAACAGGGGGCAGAGACCCAGTACTTC.

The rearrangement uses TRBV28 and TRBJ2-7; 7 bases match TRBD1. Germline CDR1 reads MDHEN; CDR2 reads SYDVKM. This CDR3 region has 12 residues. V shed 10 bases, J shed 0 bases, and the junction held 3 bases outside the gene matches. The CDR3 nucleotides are TGTGCCACCAGGGACAGCTCCTACGAGCAGTACTTC. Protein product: CATRDSSYEQYF.

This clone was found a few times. The CDR3: CATSRVFSRPDTIYF. For the CDR3, the DNA is TGTGCCACCAGCAGAGTTTTTTCCCGGCCGGACACCATATATTTT. This sequence joins TRBV15 and TRBJ1-3; D gene unclear. Germline values: CDR1 LNHNV, CDR2 YYDKDF (reference sequence). The CDR3 loop spans 15 amino acids. The germline V and J ends were trimmed by 1 base and 8 bases, with 15 bases remaining between them.

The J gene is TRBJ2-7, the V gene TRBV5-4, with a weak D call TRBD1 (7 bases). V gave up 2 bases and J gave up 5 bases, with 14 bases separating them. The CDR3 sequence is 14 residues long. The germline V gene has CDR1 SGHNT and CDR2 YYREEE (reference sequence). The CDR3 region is CASSFRGVVDEQYF. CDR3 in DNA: TGTGCCAGCAGCTTCAGGGGGGTGGTGGACGAGCAGTACTTC. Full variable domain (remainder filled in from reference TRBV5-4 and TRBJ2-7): ETGVTQSPTHLIKTRGQQVTLRCSSQSGHNTVSWYQQALGQGPQFIFQYYREEENGRGNFPPRFSGLQFPNYSSELNVNALELDDSALYLCASSFRGVVDEQYFGPGTRLTVT.

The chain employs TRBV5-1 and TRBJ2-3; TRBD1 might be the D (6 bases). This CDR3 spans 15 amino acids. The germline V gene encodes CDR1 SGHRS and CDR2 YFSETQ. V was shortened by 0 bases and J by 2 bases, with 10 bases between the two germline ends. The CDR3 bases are TGCGCCAGCAGCTTGGGGGCAGGGGACACAGATACGCAGTATTTT. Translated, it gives CASSLGAGDTDTQYF.

The DNA of the CDR3 is TGTGCCAGCAGTTTATGGGTGGCGGGGGGGCCGAACACCGGGGAGCTGTTTTTT. Translating it yields CASSLWVAGGPNTGELFF. This chain connects TRBV27 to TRBJ2-2; TRBD2 matches at 9 bases. Trimming cost V 1 base and J 0 bases; bases outside gene matches: 6. Germline CDR1 and CDR2: MNHEY and SMNVEV (reference sequence). The CDR3 has 18 amino acids.

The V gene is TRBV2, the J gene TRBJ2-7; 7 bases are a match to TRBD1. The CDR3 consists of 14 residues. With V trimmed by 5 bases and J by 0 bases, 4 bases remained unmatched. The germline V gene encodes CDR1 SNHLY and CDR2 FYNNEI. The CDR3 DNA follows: TGTGCCAGCAGTCCAGGGACAGCCTCCTACGAGCAGTACTTC. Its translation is CASSPGTASYEQYF.

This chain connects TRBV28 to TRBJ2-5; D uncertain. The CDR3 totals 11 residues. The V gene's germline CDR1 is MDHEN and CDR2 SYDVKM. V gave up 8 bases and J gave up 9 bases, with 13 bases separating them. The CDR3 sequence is CASASLAAQYF. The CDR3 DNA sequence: TGTGCCAGCGCAAGCCTCGCGGCCCAGTACTTC.

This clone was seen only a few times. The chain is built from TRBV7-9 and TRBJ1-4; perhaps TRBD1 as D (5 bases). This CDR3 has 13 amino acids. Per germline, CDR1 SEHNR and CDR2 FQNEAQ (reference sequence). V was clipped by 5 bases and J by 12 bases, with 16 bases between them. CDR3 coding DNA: TGTGCCAGCAGCCCGGGGACGGATGATGAACTGTTTTTT. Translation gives CASSPGTDDELFF.

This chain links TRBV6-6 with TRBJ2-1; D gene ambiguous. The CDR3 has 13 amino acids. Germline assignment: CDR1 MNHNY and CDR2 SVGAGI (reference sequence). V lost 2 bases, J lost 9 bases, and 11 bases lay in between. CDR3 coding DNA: TGTGCCAGCAGTTACACGGAAGAAGGTGAGCAGTTCTTC. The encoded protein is CASSYTEEGEQFF.

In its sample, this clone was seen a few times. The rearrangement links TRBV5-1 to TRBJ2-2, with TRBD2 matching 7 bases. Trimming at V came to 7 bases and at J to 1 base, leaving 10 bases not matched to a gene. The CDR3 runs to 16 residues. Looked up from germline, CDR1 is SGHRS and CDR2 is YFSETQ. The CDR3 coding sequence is TGCGCCAGCTCCCTGACGGGCGGGGGGAACACCGGGGAGCTGTTTTTT. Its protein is CASSLTGGGNTGELFF.

The CDR3 nucleotides read TGTGCCTGGAGTGATGCAGCGGGAGCGTTCAATGAGCAGTTCTTC. It is translated as CAWSDAAGAFNEQFF. The chain couples TRBV30 to TRBJ2-1, with 8 bases that match TRBD2. With 1 base clipped from V and 6 bases from J, the junction kept 8 bases outside the gene matches. Germline CDR1 and CDR2: GTSNPN and SVGIG (reference sequence). The CDR3 totals 15 residues.

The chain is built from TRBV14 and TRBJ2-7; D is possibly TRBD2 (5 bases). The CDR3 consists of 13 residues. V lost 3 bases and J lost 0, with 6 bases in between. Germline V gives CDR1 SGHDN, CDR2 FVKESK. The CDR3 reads CASSQRDSYEQYF. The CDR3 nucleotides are TGTGCCAGCAGCCAGAGGGACTCCTACGAGCAGTACTTC.